The clone carrying this T cell receptor beta chain was found many times. This sample is drawn from a study of blood T cell repertoires in COVID-19. On the study more broadly: Acute and convalescent COVID-19 specimens originated in the United States, Italy and Spain.

Patients at the Seattle site were enrolled during active infection and followed longitudinally. Per the original data handling: Nucleated cell counts were estimated from reference gene primer amplification. TCRdb's table, derived via immunoSEQ multiplex PCR, lists solely in-frame clones and lacks some. For V, J and clone size, that table is used; D and trimming come from the DNA. The data hold hundreds of thousands of clones, with about 83% observed a single time. The TCR originated in a young woman with COVID-19, enrolled during active disease. Sequencing was done on a sample of peripheral blood.

CDR3 in DNA: TGTGCCAGCAGCTTCGGGGGGTCACGCCAGCATTTT. This translates into CASSFGGSRQHF. J is TRBJ1-5 and V is TRBV3-1 (or the pseudogene TRBV3-2); tentative D call: TRBD1 (5 bases). This CDR3 contains 12 residues. Trimming removed 5 bases from V and 12 bases from J, with 14 bases in between. In germline, CDR1 is LGHDT, CDR2 YNNKEL (reference sequence).